This entry lists 27 T cell receptor beta chains sequenced from one sample in a study of blood T cell repertoires in COVID-19 (dated by TCRdb to about 2020). Library preparation used the immunoSEQ multiplex PCR assay. TCRdb's version of the immuneACCESS table is confined to in-frame rearrangements and falls short of the full clone set. An unresolved V gene accounts for under half of the shortfall where checked; the remainder is of unknown origin. The sample contains around 95,000 clones, around four fifths of them found a single time. 9.5% to 13% of the sample is in the top ten clones. Sequences were obtained from peripheral blood. These TCRs come from a woman aged 70 to 79 with acute or convalescent COVID-19.

The chain carries TRBV30 and TRBJ1-5, with D uncertain. Germline V gene sequence: CDR1 GTSNPN, CDR2 SVGIG (reference sequence). Trimming cost V 2 bases and J 3 bases, with 11 bases left between them. The CDR3 sequence is 14 residues long. In DNA, the CDR3 is TGTGCCTGGAGTCTCGACACCTCCAATCAGCCCCAGCATTTT. This translates into CAWSLDTSNQPQHF.

The chain employs TRBV27 and TRBJ1-6; TRBD1 might be the D (5 bases). Germline CDR1 reads MNHEY; CDR2 reads SMNVEV (reference sequence). The CDR3 sequence is 15 residues long. V was shortened by 2 bases and J by 7 bases, with 12 bases between the two germline ends. The CDR3 sequence is CASSLNRGANSPLHF. In nucleotides, the CDR3 is TGTGCCAGCAGTTTAAATAGGGGCGCAAATTCACCCCTCCACTTT.

The DNA for the CDR3 is TGTGCCAGCAGCCTGCAACAAAATCAGCCCCAGCATTTT. Protein: CASSLQQNQPQHF. This sequence joins TRBV5-8 and TRBJ1-5; D uncertain. Germline loops: CDR1 SGHTS, CDR2 YDEGEE. Trimming stripped 4 bases from V and 4 bases from J, with 9 bases between. The CDR3 has 13 residues. Combining the CDR3 with reference TRBV5-8 and TRBJ1-5 gives the whole variable domain EAGVTQSPTHLIKTRGQQATLRCSPISGHTSVYWYQQALGLGLQFLLWYDEGEERNRGNFPPRFSGRQFPNYSSELNVNALELEDSALYLCASSLQQNQPQHFGDGTRLSIL.

The CDR3 is CSDYRDRGYGYTF. CDR3 bases: TGCAGCGATTACCGGGACAGGGGGTATGGCTACACCTTC. V usage is TRBV29-1 and J usage is TRBJ1-2, with TRBD1 identical over 11 bases. The germline gives CDR1 SQVTM, CDR2 ANQGSEA. V was pared by 7 bases and J by 5 bases, with 6 bases of the junction left unmatched. This CDR3 has 13 amino acids.

This clone was seen a few times. The rearrangement joins TRBV27 to TRBJ2-2; TRBD2 agrees at 12 bases. CDR1 and CDR2 from the germline V gene are MNHEY and SMNVEV (reference sequence). The CDR3 consists of 14 residues. V lost 10 bases and J lost 7; bases outside the gene matches: 7. The CDR3 here is CATQRTSGVGELFF. The CDR3 nucleotides are TGTGCCACCCAGAGGACTAGCGGGGTCGGGGAGCTGTTTTTT.

In this sample, this clone turned up once. The chain uses TRBV27 and TRBJ1-2; the D is unclear. CDR1 MNHEY and CDR2 SMNVEV come from the germline V gene (reference sequence). The CDR3 is 13 residues long. V shed 3 bases and J shed 8 bases, with 13 bases lying between them. This CDR3 reads CASSFRGSRGYTF. As DNA, the CDR3 is TGTGCCAGCAGTTTTCGAGGAAGTCGAGGCTACACCTTC.

CDR3 sequence reads: CASSLGEGLTETQYF. The CDR3 nucleotides read TGTGCCAGCAGCTTAGGTGAGGGTCTAACAGAGACCCAGTACTTC. This chain joins TRBV7-9 and TRBJ2-5; weak D call: TRBD2 (5 bases). V lost 1 base and J 4 bases, leaving 13 bases between the germline ends. CDR1 SEHNR and CDR2 FQNEAQ come from the germline V gene (reference sequence). This CDR3 has 15 amino acids.

J is TRBJ1-2 and V is TRBV9, with 9 bases identical to TRBD1. Germline assignment: CDR1 SGDLS and CDR2 YYNGEE. The CDR3 covers 16 residues. Trimming at V came to 2 bases and at J to 7 bases, leaving 12 bases not matched to a gene. The CDR3 protein is CASSVEPDRGIGGYTF. The CDR3 nucleotides are TGTGCCAGCAGCGTCGAACCGGACAGGGGAATTGGTGGCTACACCTTC.

The chain links TRBV19 to TRBJ2-2; TRBD1 agrees at 9 bases. With V trimmed by 9 bases and J by 5 bases, 4 bases remained unmatched. Germline V gene data show CDR1 as LNHDA and CDR2 as SQIVND (reference sequence). The CDR3 covers 13 residues. The CDR3 loop is CASRDRETGELFF. The CDR3 DNA follows: TGTGCCAGCAGGGACAGGGAAACCGGGGAGCTGTTTTTT. The full variable domain, its missing parts supplied by reference TRBV19 and TRBJ2-2, is DGGITQSPKYLFRKEGQNVTLSCEQNLNHDAMYWYRQDPGQGLRLIYYSQIVNDFQKGDIAEGYSVSREKKESFPLTVTSAQKNPTAFYLCASRDRETGELFFGEGSRLTVL.

This chain uses TRBV2 with TRBJ1-4; no clear D. The CDR3 is 13 amino acids. V shed 6 bases and J shed 8 bases, with 13 bases lying between them. The germline gives CDR1 SNHLY, CDR2 FYNNEI. The CDR3 reads CASRRDSLEKLFF. Written as DNA, the CDR3 is TGTGCCAGCAGGCGGGATTCGCTCGAAAAACTGTTTTTT.

This chain uses TRBV6-2 or TRBV6-3 with TRBJ1-4; 9 bases line up with TRBD1. Germline V gene lookup returns CDR1 MNHEY and CDR2 SVGEGT. The CDR3 extends over 15 amino acids. The V segment lost 5 bases and the J segment 5 bases; nucleotides outside the gene matches: 6. The CDR3 DNA reads TGTGCCAGCAGTCACCGGGACAGGGCCAATGAAAAACTGTTTTTT. It encodes CASSHRDRANEKLFF.

This CDR3 is CARRFRGRVDTEAFF. CDR3 bases: TGCGCCAGAAGGTTCAGGGGGCGCGTCGACACTGAAGCTTTCTTT. The chain is built from TRBV23-1 and TRBJ1-1; 8 positions agree with TRBD1. TRBV23-1 is marked as an open reading frame, function uncertain. V gave up 9 bases and J gave up 3 bases; unmatched junction bases: 12. The CDR3 extends over 15 amino acids.

This rearrangement joins TRBV3-1 (or the pseudogene TRBV3-2) to TRBJ1-5, with D possibly being TRBD1 (6 bases). Germline CDR1 reads LGHDT; CDR2 reads YNNKEL (reference sequence). The CDR3 has 15 residues. V shed 0 bases and J shed 4 bases, with 10 bases lying between them. Here the CDR3 DNA reads TGTGCCAGCAGCCAAGAGGGGGCAGGTAATCAGCCCCAGCATTTT. Amino acid sequence: CASSQEGAGNQPQHF.

This clone has a handful of counts. DNA of the CDR3: TGTGCCAGCAGCTTACTAGCGTTGGGGGCCAACGTCCTGACTTTC. It codes for CASSLLALGANVLTF. V usage is TRBV5-4 and J usage is TRBJ2-6, with 7 bases aligning to TRBD2. J was trimmed by 4 bases and V by 2 bases; bases with no gene match: 3. The CDR3 runs to 15 residues. Per germline, CDR1 SGHNT and CDR2 YYREEE (reference sequence).

This clone has just one count. The genes are TRBV19 and TRBJ1-5; D remains unclear. The CDR3 extends over 12 amino acids. Trimming stripped 5 bases from V and 7 bases from J, with 9 bases between. The germline V gene encodes CDR1 LNHDA and CDR2 SQIVND (reference sequence). CDR3 region: CASSPGVQPQHF. In DNA, the CDR3 is TGTGCCAGTAGTCCCGGGGTCCAGCCCCAGCATTTT.

This clone occurred once. The chain employs TRBV6-5 and TRBJ2-2, with TRBD1 matching 8 bases. Germline CDR1 and CDR2: MNHEY and SVGAGI. The ends lost 3 bases at V and 5 bases at J; junction bases unmatched: 2. The CDR3 sequence is 14 residues long. The CDR3 sequence is CASSYYRGTGELFF. CDR3 DNA: TGTGCCAGCAGTTATTACAGGGGGACCGGGGAGCTGTTTTTT.

This chain connects TRBV5-1 to TRBJ2-7; weak D call: TRBD2 (6 bases). The CDR3 runs 15 residues. Germline CDR1 SGHRS, CDR2 YFSETQ. V was cut by 4 bases and J by 5 bases, with 19 bases left in between. CDR3: CASSLVGLREDEQYF. The CDR3 DNA is TGCGCCAGCAGCCTTGTGGGGCTGCGGGAAGACGAGCAGTACTTC.

In its sample, this clone was seen once. J is TRBJ2-7 and V is TRBV7-8; D perhaps matches TRBD1 (6 bases). CDR3 length equals 15 residues. Trimming shortened V by 4 bases and J by 0 bases, and 13 bases separated the two germline ends. The germline V gene has CDR1 SGHVS and CDR2 FQNEAQ. The CDR3 is CASSSQTGGSYEQYF. The CDR3 DNA reads TGTGCCAGCAGCTCGCAGACAGGAGGCTCCTACGAGCAGTACTTC.

This clone was seen only a few times. This chain links TRBV2 with TRBJ2-5; D ambiguous. This CDR3 is 13 amino acids long. With 3 bases removed from V and 0 bases from J, the gap between germline ends came to 5 bases. From germline, CDR1 is SNHLY and CDR2 FYNNEI. The CDR3 protein is CASSERNQETQYF. The CDR3 DNA sequence: TGTGCCAGCAGTGAGAGGAACCAAGAGACCCAGTACTTC.

This clone was seen many times. This chain links TRBV4-2 with TRBJ1-1; tentatively, D is TRBD1 (5 bases). Germline V CDR1 and CDR2: LGHNA, YNFKEQ. Trimming cost V 1 base and J 5 bases, with 11 bases left between them. CDR3 size: 14 residues. CDR3 sequence (DNA): TGTGCCAGCAGCCAAGCAGGGAGGGAGACTGAAGCTTTCTTT. As protein: CASSQAGRETEAFF.

The chain employs TRBV10-1 and TRBJ2-1; D is perhaps TRBD1 (5 bases). CDR1 and CDR2 from the germline V gene are WNHNN and SYGVQD (reference sequence). The CDR3 spans 15 residues. The germline V and J ends were trimmed by 9 bases and 5 bases, with 20 bases remaining between them. CDR3 loop: CARRFSLTENNEQFF. The CDR3 DNA is TGCGCCAGGAGGTTTTCTTTGACAGAAAACAATGAGCAGTTCTTC.

V is TRBV2 and J is TRBJ2-5, with unresolved D. In germline, CDR1 is SNHLY, CDR2 FYNNEI. The CDR3 spans 14 residues. Trimming stripped 0 bases from V and 5 bases from J, with 10 bases between. This CDR3 reads CASSEAEFRETQYF. The CDR3 DNA sequence: TGTGCCAGCAGTGAAGCGGAGTTCCGGGAGACCCAGTACTTC.

Remarks on this clone: One end of the junction is discordant with germline, which a read error may explain. CDR3 sequence reads: CASSESLTRGRTAF. CDR3 bases: TGTGCCAGCAGTGAATCGTTGACCAGGGGGCGTACAGCCTTC. The chain employs TRBV2 and TRBJ2-4; 8 bases match TRBD1. Germline V lookup: CDR1 SNHLY, CDR2 FYNNEI. This CDR3 spans 14 amino acids.

The CDR3 coding sequence is TGTGCCAGCAGCCACGACTGGAACACTGAAGCTTTCTTT. Translation: CASSHDWNTEAFF. This sequence joins TRBV7-9 and TRBJ1-1, with no clear D. The CDR3 length is 13 residues. Germline CDR1 and CDR2: SEHNR and FQNEAQ (reference sequence). Trimming removed 5 bases from V and 1 base from J, with 8 bases in between.

J is TRBJ2-3 and V is TRBV7-3, with a possible D match to TRBD2 (6 bases). The CDR3 is 14 amino acids. Germline assignment: CDR1 SGHTA and CDR2 FQGTGA. Trimming pared 4 bases from V and 4 bases from J, leaving 12 bases between. The CDR3 spells CASSSTGVPDTQYF. In nucleotides, the CDR3 is TGTGCCAGCAGCTCCACGGGGGTCCCAGATACGCAGTATTTT.

This sequence joins TRBV7-2 and TRBJ1-2; 10 bases match TRBD1. In germline, CDR1 is SGHTA, CDR2 FQGNSA. Germline trimming cut 5 bases from V and 0 bases from J; bases unmatched to any gene: 6. The CDR3 sequence is 16 residues long. In nucleotides, the CDR3 is TGTGCCAGCAGCCTAGGAGGGACAGGGGCTAACTATGGCTACACCTTC. It codes for CASSLGGTGANYGYTF.

DNA for the CDR3: TGTGCCAGCTCACCACGCACTGACAGGGGGTCCTATGGCTACACCTTC. It specifies CASSPRTDRGSYGYTF. V usage is TRBV18 and J usage is TRBJ1-2, with 9 nucleotides matching TRBD1. Germline assignment: CDR1 KGHSH and CDR2 LQKENI. CDR3 length: 16 residues. The junction had 7 bases not matched to a gene; V was cut back by 1 base and J by 4 bases.